This T cell receptor (beta chain) is drawn from a study of blood T cell repertoires in COVID-19. Study details: The origin of the acute and convalescent COVID-19 samples was the United States, Italy and Spain. Sources were T cells, B-cell-depleted T cells, or PBMCs; the material itself was cDNA or gDNA.

This clone was seen just once. Per the authors' pipeline: Amplification of reference gene primers was used by the study to estimate nucleated cell counts. Here immunoSEQ multiplex PCR was the method, and the copy in TCRdb shows in-frame clones only, minus some. V and J calls and clone size are copied from that table; D and trimming were computed from the DNA. The sample yields tens of thousands of clones, 88% seen once. The sample consisted of peripheral blood. The source of this sequence is a man over 45 with active COVID-19.

The CDR3 sequence: CASSKRGSETHIDTQYF. The CDR3 nucleotides are TGTGCCAGCAGTAAGCGCGGTTCGGAGACGCACATAGATACGCAGTATTTT. The J gene is TRBJ2-3, the V gene TRBV5-8; D is undetermined. This CDR3 region has 17 residues. With 5 bases removed from V and 5 bases from J, the gap between germline ends came to 24 bases. Germline CDR1 reads SGHTS; CDR2 reads YDEGEE.